This entry features one T cell receptor (beta chain) sequence. This clone was counted a few times. What this receptor recognizes is not known. No much larger clone is present one base from it, and per-base qualities are unavailable. This sample is drawn from a study of blood T cell repertoires in COVID-19 (dated by TCRdb to about 2020). About the full investigation: Collaborator samples came from the United States, Italy and Spain and covered acute and convalescent phases of COVID-19. The dataset comprised deeply sampled blood TCRbeta repertoires from subjects exposed to, actively infected with, or recovered from COVID-19. The sample metadata nearly always contained a de-identified subject ID, COVID-19 status, age in years and sex. A freely available public database, intended as a resource for researchers studying the immune response to SARS-CoV-2, is where the repertoires were released. Where available, HLA class I and class II types were obtained from metadata supplied by the sample provider rather than from assay-based typing. Samples were obtained from the ongoing ImmuneRACE study (first 160 participants) and from over 1,000 subjects provided by 6 global collaborators. The prospective study material was composed of cDNA or gDNA derived from T cells, B-cell-depleted T cells, or PBMCs.

TCRbeta CDR3 regions were amplified from genomic DNA using the immunoSEQ Assay, a bias-controlled multiplex PCR. In the original analysis: Within the assay, amplification of reference gene primers was used to estimate how many nucleated cells each sample contained. Sequence reads were collapsed and filtered to measure the absolute abundance of every unique TCRbeta CDR3 rearrangement. Productive Simpson clonality was computed per sample as the square root of Simpson's diversity index over productive rearrangements. Not all clones reach the TCRdb copy of this immuneACCESS table, which keeps in-frame sequences only. Checked studies attribute under half of the gap to unresolved V genes and leave the rest unexplained. Clonal size and the V and J genes are those of that table, whereas D and trimming came from the DNA. Within this sample are about 230,000 clones, with about nine tenths of them counted one time only. 11% of the sample belongs to the ten largest clones.

The germline V gene encodes CDR1 MNHEY and CDR2 SVGAGI. Trimming costs V 0 bases and J 7 bases, and their ends lie 10 bases apart. From the cysteine up to the phenylalanine, the CDR3 has a length of 14 residues. This entry keeps only the CDR3 DNA: 42 bases, framed from base 1. Points the paper makes about the study in general: Clinical and demographic metadata were provided uncurated, with the amount varying by source and participant.

At one collaborating source in Seattle, patients were enrolled during active infection and were followed longitudinally through the course of disease. Each collaborating institution followed its own protocols to collect whole blood in K2EDTA tubes. For TCRbeta analysis, collaborator samples were shipped as frozen whole blood, as isolated PBMCs, or as DNA extracted from either sample type. The sequence is built from TRBV6-5 and TRBJ1-5; the D gene is perhaps TRBD1, on 5 matching bases. Sequencing input: peripheral blood. The sequence derives from a middle-aged man with COVID-19, enrolled during active disease. The CDR3 protein sequence reads: CASSYSGELQPQHF. At the DNA level, the sequence is TGTGCCAGCAGTTACTCAGGGGAACTACAGCCCCAGCATTTT.